This section outlines one TCR beta chain sequence together with its context. A junction boundary mismatches the germline segment, possibly from a read error. This sample is part of a study of molecular identifiers for immune sequencing clone quantification. CDR1 and CDR2 (germline): WSHSY, SAAADI. The CDR3 is 13 amino acids. Libraries from naive CD8 cells were generated from about 20,000 to 1,000,000 sorted cells (with 10%, 30% or 50% RNA). Sorting captured naive CD8 T cells as CD8+CD4-CCR7+CD45RA+. Previously reported methods and listed TCR primers produced the bulk TCR libraries. TCRdb reanalysed the PCR reads using MiXCR and keeps one entry per CDR3 protein. The repertoire holds about 640,000 distinct CDR3 sequences, with around 20% as singletons.

What was sequenced was naive CD8+ T cells from blood, with Jurkat cell RNA spiked in. The sample's subset: FACS-sorted CD8+CD4-CCR7+CD45RA+ naive T cells. The rearrangement joins TRBV10-2 to TRBJ2-3, with TRBD2 matching over 10 bases. This receptor was obtained from a human donor in good health. Some libraries in this study had Jurkat cell RNA spiked in. CDR3 sequence (DNA): TGCGCCACCATAGCGGGAGGTGCAGATGCGCAGTGTTTT. Residues: CATIAGGADAQCF.